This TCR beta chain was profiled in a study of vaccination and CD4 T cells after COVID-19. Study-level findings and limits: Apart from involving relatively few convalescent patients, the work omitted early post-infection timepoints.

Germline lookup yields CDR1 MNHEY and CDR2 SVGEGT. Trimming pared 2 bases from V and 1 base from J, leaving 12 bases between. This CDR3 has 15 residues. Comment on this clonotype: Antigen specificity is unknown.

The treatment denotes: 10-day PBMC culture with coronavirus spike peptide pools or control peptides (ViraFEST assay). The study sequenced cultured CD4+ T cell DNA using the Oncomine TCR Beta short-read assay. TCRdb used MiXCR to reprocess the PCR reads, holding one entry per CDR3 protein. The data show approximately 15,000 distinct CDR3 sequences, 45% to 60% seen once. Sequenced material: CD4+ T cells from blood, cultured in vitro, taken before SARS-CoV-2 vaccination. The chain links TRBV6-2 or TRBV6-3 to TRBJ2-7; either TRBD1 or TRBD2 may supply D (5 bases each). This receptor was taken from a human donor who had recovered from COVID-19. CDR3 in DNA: TGTGCCAGCAGTTACGAGGGAAGGGGTTCCTACGAGCAGTACTTC. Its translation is CASSYEGRGSYEQYF.